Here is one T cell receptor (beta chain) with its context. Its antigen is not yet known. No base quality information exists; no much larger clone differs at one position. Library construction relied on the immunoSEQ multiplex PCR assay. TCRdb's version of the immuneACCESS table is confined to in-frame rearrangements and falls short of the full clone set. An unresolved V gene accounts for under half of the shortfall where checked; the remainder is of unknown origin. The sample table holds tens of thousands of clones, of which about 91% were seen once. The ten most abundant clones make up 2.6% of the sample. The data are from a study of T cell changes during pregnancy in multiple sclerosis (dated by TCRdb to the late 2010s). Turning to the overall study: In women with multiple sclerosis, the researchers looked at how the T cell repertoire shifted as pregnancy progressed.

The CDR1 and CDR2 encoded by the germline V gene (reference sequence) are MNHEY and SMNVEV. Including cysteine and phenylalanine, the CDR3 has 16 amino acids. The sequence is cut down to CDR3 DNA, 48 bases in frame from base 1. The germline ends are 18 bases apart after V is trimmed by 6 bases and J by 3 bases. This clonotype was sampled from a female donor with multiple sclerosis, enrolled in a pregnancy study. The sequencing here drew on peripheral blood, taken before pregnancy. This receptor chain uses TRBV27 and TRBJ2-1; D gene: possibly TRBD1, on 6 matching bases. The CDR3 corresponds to CASRNQGSALYNEQFF. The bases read TGTGCCAGCAGAAATCAGGGGTCGGCTCTCTACAATGAGCAGTTCTTC.